Below, 9 T cell receptor beta chains from the same sample are listed, as sequenced in a study of tissue T cells after allogeneic stem cell transplantation. The table came from immunoSEQ multiplex PCR; TCRdb's copy has only in-frame clones and leaves some out. The sample lists 3,000 or so clones, just under 45% occurring once. Time point noted: mouse harvest day 14 after allogeneic transplant. Each mouse received 10^7 T-cell-depleted marrow cells plus 10^6 splenic CD5+ T cells by tail vein. Sequenced sample: gut tissue. The source of these receptors is a female BALB/c mouse given C57BL/6 T cells with graft-versus-host disease after an allogeneic hematopoietic cell transplant.

A remark on this clone: Germline and genes here are mouse. The read is 1 residue too short to cover the CDR3 end, so that end is filled in from the germline J gene. This rearrangement joins TRBV5 to TRBJ2-7, with 12 nucleotides matching TRBD2. The germline V gene has CDR1 LGHNA and CDR2 YNLKQL (reference sequence). The ends lost 4 bases at V and 5 bases at J; junction bases unmatched: 6. The CDR3 has 15 residues. The CDR3 sequence: CASSPDWGGADEQYF. Incomplete CDR3 DNA: TGTGCCAGCAGCCCCGACTGGGGGGGCGCGGATGAACAGTAC.

This clone was counted only a few times. Mouse gene names apply. The CDR3 end is not reached by the read, which stops 1 residue before it; the germline J gene fills it in. The rearrangement joins TRBV26 to TRBJ1-4; D remains unclear. CDR1 and CDR2 (germline): KGHPV, FQNQEV (reference sequence). V dropped 5 bases and J dropped 0 bases, with 7 bases sitting between them. The length of the CDR3 is 14 residues. The CDR3 is CASSYTLSNERLFF. Partial CDR3 DNA: TGTGCCAGCAGTTACACCCTTTCCAACGAAAGATTATTT.

As for this clone: Gene labels here are mouse ones. The read terminates 1 residue ahead of where the CDR3 ends, so the germline J gene completes it. The V and J genes are TRBV3 and TRBJ2-1; 11 nucleotides align to TRBD2. The J segment lost 3 bases and the V segment lost 6 bases, leaving 4 bases of the junction unmatched. CDR3 length: 15 residues. CDR1 and CDR2 (germline): SNHLY, FYNGKV (reference sequence). The CDR3 bases that were read are TGTGCCAGCAGTCGACTGGGGGGGAGCTATGCTGAGCAGTTC. This gives the protein CASSRLGGSYAEQF. The CDR3 reads in full as CASSRLGGSYAEQFF. Variable domain in full (rest from reference TRBV3 and TRBJ2-1): GPKVLQIPSHQIIDMGQMVTLNCDPVSNHLYFYWYKQILGQQMEFLVNFYNGKVMEKSKLFKDQFSVERPDGSYFTLKIQPTALEDSAVYFCASSRLGGSYAEQFFGPGTRLTVL.

This clone has more than one count but fewer than ten. The genes and germline here are from mouse. The read terminates 1 residue ahead of where the CDR3 ends, so the germline J gene completes it. V usage is TRBV3 and J usage is TRBJ1-2, with D tentatively TRBD1 (5 bases). Germline V lookup: CDR1 SNHLY, CDR2 FYNGKV (reference sequence). CDR3 size: 12 residues. Trimming shortened V by 4 bases and J by 4 bases, and 7 bases separated the two germline ends. CDR3 bases read: TGTGCCAGCAGCTCAGGGTTCTCCGACTACACC. This translates into CASSSGFSDYT. The CDR3 reads in full as CASSSGFSDYTF.

This clone was observed a single time. Here the gene names and germline are mouse. With the read ending 1 residue before the CDR3 end, the germline J gene is used to fill in that end. The chain carries TRBV23 and TRBJ1-1; the table gives TRBD1 as D, unverified against the DNA. Germline V CDR1 and CDR2: KGHTA, FQNQQP. This CDR3 is 12 amino acids long. CDR3 sequence reads: CSSSQRGPEVFF. The DNA read from the CDR3 is TGCTCCAGCAGTCAAAGGGGGCCAGAAGTCTTC.

A note on this clone: All gene names here are mouse names. The CDR3 is cut off 1 residue early in the read; its end comes from the germline J gene. V gene TRBV29 combines with J gene TRBJ2-4; D might be TRBD1 (5 bases). V gave up 3 bases and J gave up 5 bases, with 9 bases separating them. Germline loops: CDR1 MSHET, CDR2 SYDVDS. This CDR3 has 13 residues. The CDR3 loop reads CASSLAGPNTLYF. The sequenced part of the CDR3 DNA is TGTGCTAGCAGTTTGGCAGGGCCAAACACCTTGTAC.

As for this clone: Genes and germline are mouse. The CDR3 extends 1 residue past the end of the read, so its final part is completed from the germline J gene. The chain is built from TRBV26 and TRBJ2-4; D is uncertain. This CDR3 has 13 residues. V lost 2 bases and J lost 5, with 8 bases in between. From germline, CDR1 is KGHPV and CDR2 FQNQEV (reference sequence). The CDR3: CASSLGEVNTLYF. The DNA read from the CDR3 is TGTGCCAGCAGTCTGGGGGAGGTAAACACCTTGTAC.

A note on this clone: All gene names here are mouse names. From the germline J gene comes the end of the CDR3, since the read stops 1 residue before it. The genes are TRBV13-2 and TRBJ2-5; 9 positions match TRBD1. The junction had 2 bases not matched to a gene; V was cut back by 3 bases and J by 0 bases. The germline V gene encodes CDR1 NNHNN and CDR2 SYGAGS (reference sequence). The CDR3 is 15 amino acids. The sequenced part of the CDR3 DNA is TGTGCCAGCGGTGGGGACAGGGTTAACCAAGACACCCAGTAC. Its translation: CASGGDRVNQDTQY. The CDR3 in full is CASGGDRVNQDTQYF.

About this clone itself: The germline and genes are mouse ones. The CDR3 end lies 1 residue beyond the end of the read and is filled in from the germline J gene. The chain couples TRBV26 to TRBJ2-7; the D gene could be TRBD1 or TRBD2 (5 bases each). The V and J ends lost 6 bases and 3 bases respectively, with 12 bases between them. This CDR3 has 13 amino acids. Germline CDR1 KGHPV, CDR2 FQNQEV (reference sequence). The CDR3 bases that were read are TGTGCCAGCAGACTTGGGACGTACTATGAACAGTAC. It translates to CASRLGTYYEQY. The entire CDR3 is CASRLGTYYEQYF.